This TCR beta chain was recorded in a study of blood T cell repertoires in COVID-19. Study summary: Samples taken during acute and convalescent COVID-19 were collected in the United States, Italy and Spain.

TCRdb keeps only in-frame clones here, not all; method: immunoSEQ multiplex PCR. Of around 93,000 clones listed, about 80% were seen once; the top ten hold 4.1%. The V gene's germline CDR1 is LGHDT and CDR2 YNNKEL (reference sequence). The CDR3 has 17 amino acids. The trim removed 2 bases at V and 7 bases at J, leaving 10 bases unmatched. Sequenced: peripheral blood. The chain carries TRBV3-1 (or the pseudogene TRBV3-2) and TRBJ2-2, with TRBD1 matching 10 bases. The receptor comes from a man in his sixties with acute or convalescent COVID-19. The CDR3 spells CASSQSLGQGLGGELFF. In nucleotides, the CDR3 is TGTGCCAGCAGCCAATCGTTGGGACAGGGGCTCGGCGGGGAGCTGTTTTTT.